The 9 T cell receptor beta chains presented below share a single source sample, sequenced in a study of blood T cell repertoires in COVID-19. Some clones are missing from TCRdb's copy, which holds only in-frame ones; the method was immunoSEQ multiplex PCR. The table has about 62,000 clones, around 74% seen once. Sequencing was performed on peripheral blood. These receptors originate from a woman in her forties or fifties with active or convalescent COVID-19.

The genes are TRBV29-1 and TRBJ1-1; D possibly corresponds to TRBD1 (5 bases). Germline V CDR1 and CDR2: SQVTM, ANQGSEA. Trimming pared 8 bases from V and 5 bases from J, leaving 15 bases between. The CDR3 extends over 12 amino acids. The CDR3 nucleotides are TGCAGCATAGACCGGGGGGGAACTGAAGCTTTCTTT. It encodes CSIDRGGTEAFF.

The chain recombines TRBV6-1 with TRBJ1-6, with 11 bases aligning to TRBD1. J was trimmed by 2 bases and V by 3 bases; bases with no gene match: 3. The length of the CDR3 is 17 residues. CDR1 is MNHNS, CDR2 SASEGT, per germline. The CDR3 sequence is CASSDGQGATYNSPLHF. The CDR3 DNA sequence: TGTGCCAGCAGTGACGGACAGGGGGCCACCTATAATTCACCCCTCCACTTT.

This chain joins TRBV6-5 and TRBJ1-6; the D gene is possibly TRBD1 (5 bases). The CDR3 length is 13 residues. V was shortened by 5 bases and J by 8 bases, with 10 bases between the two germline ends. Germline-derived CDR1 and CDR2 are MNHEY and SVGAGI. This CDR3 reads CASSRGRDSPLHF. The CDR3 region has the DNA TGTGCCAGCAGTCGGGGGAGGGATTCACCCCTCCACTTT.

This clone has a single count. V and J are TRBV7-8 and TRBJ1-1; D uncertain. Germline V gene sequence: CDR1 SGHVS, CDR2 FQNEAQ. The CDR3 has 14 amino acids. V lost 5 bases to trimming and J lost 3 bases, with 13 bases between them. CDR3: CASSPGNSDTEAFF. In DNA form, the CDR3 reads TGTGCCAGCAGCCCCGGGAACTCGGACACTGAAGCTTTCTTT.

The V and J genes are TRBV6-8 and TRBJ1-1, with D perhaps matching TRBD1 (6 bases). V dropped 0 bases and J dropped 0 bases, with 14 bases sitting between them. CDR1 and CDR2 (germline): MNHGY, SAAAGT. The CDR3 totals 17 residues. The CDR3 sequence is CASSYSRGGKMNTEAFF. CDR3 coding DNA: TGTGCCAGCAGTTACTCCCGAGGGGGAAAAATGAACACTGAAGCTTTCTTT.

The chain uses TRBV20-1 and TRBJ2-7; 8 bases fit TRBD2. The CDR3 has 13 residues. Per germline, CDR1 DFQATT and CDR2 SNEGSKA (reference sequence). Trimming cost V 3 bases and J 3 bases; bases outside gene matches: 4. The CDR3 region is CSASEAGDYEQYF. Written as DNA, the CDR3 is TGCAGTGCTAGTGAAGCGGGAGACTACGAGCAGTACTTC.

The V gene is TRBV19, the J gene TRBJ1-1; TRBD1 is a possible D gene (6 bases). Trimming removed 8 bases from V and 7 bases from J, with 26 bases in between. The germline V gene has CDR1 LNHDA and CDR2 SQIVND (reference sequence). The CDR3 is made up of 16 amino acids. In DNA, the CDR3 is TGTGCCAGTTTTCGTGGGAAGGGGGAGCAAAGAGTTGAAGCTTTCTTT. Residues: CASFRGKGEQRVEAFF. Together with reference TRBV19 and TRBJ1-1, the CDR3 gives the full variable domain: DGGITQSPKYLFRKEGQNVTLSCEQNLNHDAMYWYRQDPGQGLRLIYYSQIVNDFQKGDIAEGYSVSREKKESFPLTVTSAQKNPTAFYLCASFRGKGEQRVEAFFGQGTRLTVV.

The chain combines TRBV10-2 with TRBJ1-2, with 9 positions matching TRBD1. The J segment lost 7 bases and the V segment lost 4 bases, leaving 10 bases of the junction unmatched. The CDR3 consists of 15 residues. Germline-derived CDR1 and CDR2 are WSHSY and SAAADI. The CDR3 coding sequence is TGCGCCAGCAGTGGTCACACACAGGGGGCGTTTGGCTACACCTTC. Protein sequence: CASSGHTQGAFGYTF.

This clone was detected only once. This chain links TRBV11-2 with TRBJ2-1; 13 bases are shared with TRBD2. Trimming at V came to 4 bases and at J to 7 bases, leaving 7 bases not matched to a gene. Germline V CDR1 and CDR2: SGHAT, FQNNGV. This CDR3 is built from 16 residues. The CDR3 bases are TGTGCCAGCAGCTACAAGACTAGCGGGAGGAGTAATGAGCAGTTCTTC. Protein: CASSYKTSGRSNEQFF. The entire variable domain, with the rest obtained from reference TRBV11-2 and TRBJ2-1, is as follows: EAGVAQSPRYKIIEKRQSVAFWCNPISGHATLYWYQQILGQGPKLLIQFQNNGVVDDSQLPKDRFSAERLKGVDSTLKIQPAKLEDSAVYLCASSYKTSGRSNEQFFGPGTRLTVL.